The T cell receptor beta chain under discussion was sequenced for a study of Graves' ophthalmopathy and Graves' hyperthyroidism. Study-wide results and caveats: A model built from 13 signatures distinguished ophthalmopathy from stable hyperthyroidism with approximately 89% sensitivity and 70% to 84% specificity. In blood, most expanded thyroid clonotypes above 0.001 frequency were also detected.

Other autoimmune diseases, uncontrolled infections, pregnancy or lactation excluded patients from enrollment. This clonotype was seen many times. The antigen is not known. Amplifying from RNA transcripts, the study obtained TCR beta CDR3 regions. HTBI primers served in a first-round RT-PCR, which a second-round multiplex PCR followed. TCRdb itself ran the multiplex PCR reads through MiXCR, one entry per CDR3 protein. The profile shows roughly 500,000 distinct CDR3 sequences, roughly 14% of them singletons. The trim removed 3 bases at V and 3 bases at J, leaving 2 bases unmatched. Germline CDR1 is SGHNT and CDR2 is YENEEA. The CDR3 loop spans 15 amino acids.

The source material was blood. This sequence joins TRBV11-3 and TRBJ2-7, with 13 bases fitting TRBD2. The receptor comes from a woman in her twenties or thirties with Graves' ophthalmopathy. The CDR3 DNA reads TGTGCCAGCAGCTTCTGGACTAGCGGGGGCTACGAGCAGTACTTC. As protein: CASSFWTSGGYEQYF.